The 23 T cell receptor beta chains listed next were all sequenced from one sample in a study of cytomegalovirus exposure and HLA in healthy donors. Vbeta (60) and Jbeta (13) primers were used in the PCR. Generated by immunoSEQ multiplex PCR, the TCRdb table keeps only in-frame clones and is missing some. This table has about 190,000 clones, about 83% appearing once. Sequences were obtained from PBMCs. Receptor source: a man aged 40-49 years in good health and CMV-seropositive.

V is TRBV6-5 and J is TRBJ2-5; D is unclear. Germline lookup yields CDR1 MNHEY and CDR2 SVGAGI. CDR3 length equals 15 residues. Trimming pared 5 bases from V and 2 bases from J, leaving 15 bases between. The CDR3 spells CASSIGATLQETQYF. Here the CDR3 DNA reads TGTGCCAGCAGTATCGGAGCTACCTTGCAAGAGACCCAGTACTTC.

The V gene is TRBV7-9, the J gene TRBJ2-1; 15 bases are a match to TRBD2. This CDR3 has 16 residues. Germline CDR1 reads SEHNR; CDR2 reads FQNEAQ (reference sequence). Germline trimming cut 5 bases from V and 7 bases from J; bases unmatched to any gene: 6. Here the CDR3 reads CASSRSGTSGRNEQFF. The CDR3 DNA reads TGTGCCAGCAGCAGATCCGGGACTAGCGGGAGGAATGAGCAGTTCTTC.

The chain joins TRBV5-1 to TRBJ1-2, with 7 bases that match TRBD1. The CDR3 has 13 residues. V was clipped by 0 bases and J by 8 bases; unmatched bases: 4. Germline V gives CDR1 SGHRS, CDR2 YFSETQ. This chain's CDR3 is CASSLEGAGGYTF. Here the CDR3 DNA reads TGCGCCAGCAGCTTGGAGGGGGCCGGGGGCTACACCTTC.

The chain recombines TRBV6-1 with TRBJ1-1; D is undetermined. V shed 5 bases and J shed 11 bases, with 12 bases lying between them. Germline lookup yields CDR1 MNHNS and CDR2 SASEGT. This CDR3 is built from 11 residues. CDR3 bases: TGTGCCAGCAGTACCCTGGAGGCGGCTTTCTTT. It encodes CASSTLEAAFF.

The chain carries TRBV5-4 and TRBJ2-7, with 11 positions matching TRBD2. J gave up 4 bases and V 2 bases, and 11 bases lay outside the gene matches. This CDR3 spans 17 amino acids. Germline loops: CDR1 SGHNT, CDR2 YYREEE (reference sequence). The CDR3 bases are TGTGCCAGCAGCTTCGGACTAGCGGGTACTGCAACTTACGAGCAGTACTTC. Its translation is CASSFGLAGTATYEQYF.

A few counts support this clone. The chain has TRBV6-6 and TRBJ1-5; 7 bases are a match to TRBD1. Germline V lookup: CDR1 MNHNY, CDR2 SVGAGI (reference sequence). The CDR3 sequence is 16 residues long. V shed 4 bases and J 3 bases; nucleotides not matched to a gene: 9. The CDR3 protein is CASSFARQGTNQPQHF. The DNA of the CDR3 is TGTGCCAGCAGTTTCGCTAGACAGGGCACCAATCAGCCCCAGCATTTT.

The chain has TRBV5-6 and TRBJ1-2; D unclear. CDR1 and CDR2 from the germline V gene are SGHDT and YYEEEE. The V end was cut by 4 bases, the J end by 8 bases, with 21 bases between. CDR3 length: 15 amino acids. The chain's CDR3 is CASSPEVPPRSGYTF. The CDR3 DNA is TGTGCCAGCAGCCCCGAGGTTCCCCCCCGAAGCGGCTACACCTTC.

The chain has TRBV10-1 and TRBJ1-1; D gene uncertain. The ends were cut back, 6 bases at V and 10 bases at J, with 15 bases in the middle. CDR1 WNHNN and CDR2 SYGVQD come from the germline V gene (reference sequence). The CDR3 covers 12 residues. The CDR3 nucleotides are TGCGCCAGCAGCCTCTCTACAGTGCCAGCTTTCTTT. It yields the protein CASSLSTVPAFF.

The rearrangement uses TRBV5-4 and TRBJ2-7; 10 nucleotides agree with TRBD1. Looked up from germline, CDR1 is SGHNT and CDR2 is YYREEE (reference sequence). This CDR3 is 13 amino acids long. After removal of 5 bases from V and 5 bases from J, the junction contained 4 bases not matched to a gene. The CDR3 DNA sequence: TGTGCCAGCAGACGGGACAGGGGTAACGAGCAGTACTTC. Translation: CASRRDRGNEQYF.

The V gene is TRBV28, the J gene TRBJ1-2; 7 bases fit TRBD1. The CDR3 is made up of 12 amino acids. Germline loops: CDR1 MDHEN, CDR2 SYDVKM. The trim removed 10 bases at V and 4 bases at J, leaving 6 bases unmatched. Here the CDR3 reads CAITRGTYGYTF. The CDR3 DNA is TGTGCCATTACCAGGGGGACCTATGGCTACACCTTC.

The chain couples TRBV25-1 to TRBJ1-1; D remains ambiguous. The CDR3 loop spans 13 amino acids. In germline, CDR1 is MGHDK, CDR2 SYGVNS. V was shortened by 5 bases and J by 3 bases, with 10 bases between the two germline ends. This CDR3 reads CASSLAGYTEAFF. The CDR3 DNA follows: TGTGCCAGCAGTTTGGCGGGTTACACTGAAGCTTTCTTT.

The chain couples TRBV18 to TRBJ1-1; D is ambiguous. Germline-derived CDR1 and CDR2 are KGHSH and LQKENI. The V and J ends lost 3 bases and 3 bases respectively, with 20 bases between them. The CDR3 is 17 residues long. Written as DNA, the CDR3 is TGTGCCAGCTCACCTACCGGGGAAAGGGTGAGGGACACTGAAGCTTTCTTT. Translated: CASSPTGERVRDTEAFF.

This clone was seen a single time. The rearrangement links TRBV2 to TRBJ1-5, with D possibly being TRBD1 (6 bases). CDR3 length: 14 residues. CDR1 is SNHLY, CDR2 FYNNEI, per germline. Trimming removed 4 bases at V and 1 base at J, with 8 bases between. The CDR3 coding sequence is TGTGCCAGCAGTGCCAGGGGCAGCAATCAGCCCCAGCATTTT. This encodes CASSARGSNQPQHF.

The rearrangement joins TRBV5-4 to TRBJ2-5, with TRBD1 matching over 7 bases. V lost 4 bases to trimming and J lost 5 bases; unmatched junction nucleotides: 8. CDR3 size: 14 residues. The germline V gene encodes CDR1 SGHNT and CDR2 YYREEE (reference sequence). CDR3 sequence reads: CASSTGQIRETQYF. Written as DNA, the CDR3 is TGTGCCAGCAGCACGGGACAGATCCGGGAGACCCAGTACTTC.

This clone appeared a single time. This chain connects TRBV7-9 to TRBJ2-2, with TRBD2 identical over 7 bases. The V segment lost 3 bases and the J segment 5 bases; nucleotides outside the gene matches: 9. The CDR3 contains 16 residues. CDR1 and CDR2 from the germline V gene are SEHNR and FQNEAQ (reference sequence). The CDR3 here is CASSFSRTRVTGELFF. The CDR3 nucleotides are TGTGCCAGCAGCTTTTCCAGGACTAGAGTTACCGGGGAGCTGTTTTTT.

V usage is TRBV7-2 and J usage is TRBJ2-1, with 8 bases aligning to TRBD1. With V trimmed by 5 bases and J by 2 bases, 11 bases remained unmatched. In germline, CDR1 is SGHTA, CDR2 FQGNSA. The CDR3 is 17 residues long. The CDR3 protein is CASSTPGQAPAYNEQFF. CDR3 bases: TGTGCCAGCAGCACACCGGGACAGGCGCCGGCCTACAATGAGCAGTTCTTC.

This clone was found once. The V and J genes are TRBV19 and TRBJ2-3, with D perhaps matching TRBD2 (5 bases). Germline CDR1 and CDR2: LNHDA and SQIVND (reference sequence). The V and J ends lost 9 bases and 2 bases respectively, with 12 bases between them. The CDR3 has 13 residues. In DNA, the CDR3 is TGTGCCAGCTCAGCGGAACTCACAGATACGCAGTATTTT. This codes for CASSAELTDTQYF.

DNA for the CDR3: TGTGCCATCAGTGAGACAGGGTTTGGAGAAAAACTGTTTTTT. Translating it yields CAISETGFGEKLFF. The chain is built from TRBV10-3 and TRBJ1-4, with D perhaps TRBD1 (6 bases). V lost 2 bases and J 8 bases, leaving 12 bases between the germline ends. The germline V gene encodes CDR1 ENHRY and CDR2 SYGVKD. There are 14 residues in the CDR3.

V usage is TRBV28 and J usage is TRBJ2-1; the D is unclear. The V end lost 7 bases, the J end lost 1 base, and 11 bases lay between the germline ends. Germline V lookup: CDR1 MDHEN, CDR2 SYDVKM. The CDR3 is 14 residues long. The CDR3 bases are TGTGCCAGCAAAATTGGGCCTTCCTACAATGAGCAGTTCTTC. Protein: CASKIGPSYNEQFF. Using reference TRBV28 and TRBJ2-1 for the parts outside the CDR3, the full variable domain is DVKVTQSSRYLVKRTGEKVFLECVQDMDHENMFWYRQDPGLGLRLIYFSYDVKMKEKGDIPEGYSVSREKKERFSLILESASTNQTSMYLCASKIGPSYNEQFFGPGTRLTVL.

This chain uses TRBV7-8 with TRBJ1-5; possibly TRBD1 for D (5 bases). V lost 5 bases and J lost 1, with 12 bases in between. The germline V gene has CDR1 SGHVS and CDR2 FQNEAQ. The CDR3 runs to 15 residues. CDR3 in amino acids: CASSPGANSNQPQHF. The CDR3 DNA sequence: TGTGCCAGCAGCCCTGGGGCCAACAGCAATCAGCCCCAGCATTTT.

V usage is TRBV5-1 and J usage is TRBJ2-3; D possibly corresponds to TRBD2 (5 bases). Germline values: CDR1 SGHRS, CDR2 YFSETQ. The CDR3 is 16 residues long. Trimming cost V 0 bases and J 1 base, with 12 bases left between them. The CDR3 coding sequence is TGCGCCAGCAGCTTGGCCGGGGTAGCTCGCACAGATACGCAGTATTTT. Its translation: CASSLAGVARTDTQYF.

The chain uses TRBV29-1 and TRBJ2-5; D gene ambiguous. This CDR3 comprises 10 residues. Trimming took off 6 bases at V and 2 bases at J, with 4 bases between the two ends. The germline V gene has CDR1 SQVTM and CDR2 ANQGSEA. CDR3 region: CSVRQETQYF. The CDR3 nucleotides are TGCAGCGTGAGGCAAGAGACCCAGTACTTC.

This clone was counted only a few times. The chain is built from TRBV7-2 and TRBJ1-1; D gene unclear. This CDR3 comprises 13 residues. Trimming stripped 2 bases from V and 1 base from J, with 5 bases between. The germline V gene has CDR1 SGHTA and CDR2 FQGNSA. This CDR3 reads CASSLTRNTEAFF. In DNA, the CDR3 is TGTGCCAGCAGCTTAACCAGGAACACTGAAGCTTTCTTT.